This entry describes one T cell receptor beta chain. The antigen is not known. These data originate in a study of post-analysis software for immune sequencing data. Across the whole study: Disease courses included relapsing-remitting, secondary progressive and progressive-relapsing multiple sclerosis. Findings of the study overall: Co-batched samples clustered tightly together by F measure. Controls showed lower frequencies than patients for five TRBV segments, and TRBV5-6, TRBV5-1 and TRBV20-1 were among these. Normalized Chao1 diversity in multiple sclerosis patients fell significantly below that of controls.

Unique molecular identifiers were built into the TCR beta cDNA libraries. T cells numbering about 1 to 10 million gave rise to 500,000 or so cDNA molecules. A single record per CDR3 protein comes from TCRdb applying MiXCR to the PCR reads. The sample contains roughly 800,000 distinct CDR3 sequences, around 53% of which appear only once. The CDR3 totals 15 residues. Germline CDR1 is LGHDT and CDR2 is YNNKEL (reference sequence). The TCR comes from a girl between 10 and 17 years old with multiple sclerosis. The chain is built from TRBV3-1 and TRBJ2-5; 9 positions agree with TRBD1. Matching the DNA end better, TRBJ2-7 makes the J call doubtful. The sequencing sample was made of blood. Written as DNA, the CDR3 is TGTGCCAGCAGCCAGGGGGACAGGGCAACCTACGAGCAGTACTTC. The encoded protein is CASSQGDRATYEQYF.